The rows below give T cell receptor beta chains drawn from one sample of a study of blood T cell repertoires in COVID-19. The method was immunoSEQ multiplex PCR; TCRdb's version includes in-frame clones alone and lacks a portion of them. The sample carries 130,000 to 150,000 clones, around 80% recorded once. Source material: peripheral blood. Receptor source: a human donor with acute or convalescent COVID-19. The donor label of this sample is uncertain. Both conserved end residues are part of each CDR3. A D gene is named only where the DNA matches it firmly. Some rows mark clone size as missing; the rest say once, few, many or name a class of expanded clone.

TRBV6-2/TRBV6-3	-	once	TRBJ1-2	TGTGCCAGCAGTTACAACAGGGTGGATGGCTACACCTTC	CASSYNRVDGYTF
TRBV10-1	TRBD1	-	TRBJ2-2	TGCGCCAGCAGCCGGACAGGGGGGAACGGGGAGCTGTTTTTT	CASSRTGGNGELFF
TRBV14	-	-	TRBJ1-2	TGTGCCAGCAGCCAAGTCGGGGGGTTGTACGACTACACCTTC	CASSQVGGLYDYTF
TRBV6-6	-	-	TRBJ1-3	TGTGCCAGCAGTTACTCGACACAGGGAAACACCATATATTTT	CASSYSTQGNTIYF
TRBV12-3/TRBV12-4	-	-	TRBJ1-2	TGTGCCAGCAGTTTACGAGCTAGCTATGGCTACACCTTC	CASSLRASYGYTF
TRBV7-9	-	-	TRBJ1-2	TGTGCCAGCAGCTTAGACCAAACGGGGGGCTACACCTTC	CASSLDQTGGYTF
TRBV5-8	TRBD2	-	TRBJ2-3	TGTGCCAGCAGCTTGGCCGGGACTAGCGGGGGGACAGATACGCAGTATTTT	CASSLAGTSGGTDTQYF
TRBV3-1/TRBV3-2	-	-	TRBJ1-6	TGTGCCAGCAGCCACGGACTAAATTCACCCCTCCACTTT	CASSHGLNSPLHF
TRBV5-4	-	-	TRBJ1-1	TGTGCCAGCAGCTTGCCAGGAGGTTACACTGAAGCTTTCTTT	CASSLPGGYTEAFF
TRBV30	-	-	TRBJ1-6	TGTGCCTGGAGGCGACAGACGGATAATTCACCCCTCCACTTT	CAWRRQTDNSPLHF
TRBV3-1/TRBV3-2	TRBD2	-	TRBJ2-3	TGTGCCAGCAGCCAAGGCTCTAGCGGGGGGTTCTACACAGATACGCAGTATTTT	CASSQGSSGGFYTDTQYF
TRBV5-1	TRBD2	-	TRBJ2-2	TGCGCCAGCAGCTCCGCCGGGACTAGCGGGGATCGGGAGCTGTTTTTT	CASSSAGTSGDRELFF
TRBV20-1	-	-	TRBJ1-5	TGCAGTGCTAGTTCCGGTAGCAATCAGCCCCAGCATTTT	CSASSGSNQPQHF
TRBV7-8	-	-	TRBJ1-5	TGTGCCAGCAGTTCCAGGGCTACGAAATCCCCCACTAATCAGCCCCAGCATTTT	CASSSRATKSPTNQPQHF
TRBV14	-	-	TRBJ1-6	TGTGCCAGCAGCCAAGGTCGGATCGGGGGGAATAATTCACCCCTCCACTTT	CASSQGRIGGNNSPLHF
TRBV29-1	TRBD1	-	TRBJ2-5	TGCAGCGTTGAAGAAGGGACAGGGAGGGAGACCCAGTACTTC	CSVEEGTGRETQYF
TRBV7-8	TRBD2	-	TRBJ2-1	TGTGCCAGCAGCTTACCCGGGGGGGGCCGGAGCTCCTACAATGAGCAGTTCTTC	CASSLPGGGRSSYNEQFF
TRBV6-6	-	-	TRBJ1-4	TGTGCCAGCAGTGCAGACAGGACTAATGAAAAACTGTTTTTT	CASSADRTNEKLFF